The T cell receptor beta chain described here comes from a study of control samples from healthy donors and cancer patients. Using immunoSEQ multiplex PCR, the repertoire was profiled, and TCRdb retains in-frame clones only, with some absent. The data hold some 130,000 clones, with 75% to 95% observed a single time. The ends lost 0 bases at V and 5 bases at J; junction bases unmatched: 4. CDR3 size: 15 residues. Germline V gene lookup returns CDR1 LGHNA and CDR2 YSLEER. The sequence was obtained from a man between 18 and 29 years old in good health. V and J are TRBV4-3 and TRBJ2-5; 9 nucleotides align to TRBD2. Sequencing was performed on blood. The CDR3 DNA reads as TGCGCCAGCAGCCAAGATACTAGCGGGTCGGAGACCCAGTACTTC. This gives the protein CASSQDTSGSETQYF.